These 17 T cell receptor beta chains share one sample of origin, sequenced in a study of regulatory T cells in long-lasting Graves disease. Time point specified: newly diagnosed GD, antithyroid drugs for less than 3 months. From PBMCs, RNA was extracted and then used to make the TCR library. Arm-PCR with iRepertoire HTBI primers amplified the CDR3 regions for these TCR beta libraries. Each CDR3 protein is one row after TCRdb ran MiXCR on the multiplex PCR reads. The profile shows approximately 210,000 distinct CDR3 sequences, roughly 18% of them singletons. This specimen consisted of peripheral blood mononuclear cells (PBMCs), obtained at new diagnosis, from a patient treated with antithyroid drugs. Receptor source: a female donor with Graves disease.

In its sample, this clonotype was seen many times. V usage is TRBV20-1 and J usage is TRBJ1-1; TRBD1 matches 8 bases. Trimming took 5 bases from V and 0 from J; bases not matched to a gene: 14. Germline V gene sequence: CDR1 DFQATT, CDR2 SNEGSKA (reference sequence). The CDR3 contains 17 residues. CDR3 in DNA: TGCAGTGCTGGGCCTTCCCGTGACAGGGGAATGAACACTGAAGCTTTCTTT. Its protein product is CSAGPSRDRGMNTEAFF.

In this sample, this clonotype turned up many times. The rearrangement uses TRBV3-1 and TRBJ2-1; D not resolved. This CDR3 region has 12 residues. V gave up 3 bases and J gave up 8 bases, with 8 bases separating them. Germline assignment: CDR1 LGHDT and CDR2 YNNKEL (reference sequence). CDR3 region: CASSHAHDEQFF. The CDR3 DNA reads TGTGCCAGCAGCCACGCTCACGATGAGCAGTTCTTC.

This clonotype was picked up many times. This sequence joins TRBV5-4 and TRBJ2-5; TRBD1 matches at 10 bases. Losses at the gene ends were 4 bases for V and 2 bases for J; bases not matched to a gene: 5. Germline V lookup: CDR1 SGHNT, CDR2 YYREEE (reference sequence). This CDR3 region has 15 residues. The CDR3 nucleotides read TGTGCCAGCAGCCGTCAGGACAGGGGGCAAGAGACCCAGTACTTC. It codes for CASSRQDRGQETQYF. The full variable domain, rest sourced from reference TRBV5-4 and TRBJ2-5, is ETGVTQSPTHLIKTRGQQVTLRCSSQSGHNTVSWYQQALGQGPQFIFQYYREEENGRGNFPPRFSGLQFPNYSSELNVNALELDDSALYLCASSRQDRGQETQYFGPGTRLLVL.

There are many counts of this clonotype. This chain connects TRBV25-1 to TRBJ2-5; D may correspond to TRBD1 or TRBD2 (5 bases each). This CDR3 has 16 amino acids. Deletions cut 6 bases from V and 3 bases from J, with 20 bases between. CDR1 and CDR2 from the germline V gene are MGHDK and SYGVNS. The CDR3 bases are TGTGCCAGCAGACCTGTCGGTGAGGGGTCAGAAGAGACCCAGTACTTC. This translates into CASRPVGEGSEETQYF. The entire variable domain, with the rest obtained from reference TRBV25-1 and TRBJ2-5, is as follows: EADIYQTPRYLVIGTGKKITLECSQTMGHDKMYWYQQDPGMELHLIHYSYGVNSTEKGDLSSESTVSRIRTEHFPLTLESARPSHTSQYLCASRPVGEGSEETQYFGPGTRLLVL.

This clonotype appeared many times. The V and J genes are TRBV11-2 and TRBJ2-2; possibly TRBD1 or TRBD2 for D (5 bases each). Trimming took off 4 bases at V and 8 bases at J, with 14 bases between the two ends. The CDR3 spans 14 residues. Germline lookup yields CDR1 SGHAT and CDR2 FQNNGV. The CDR3 reads CASSSGPFSGELFF. CDR3 nucleotide sequence: TGTGCCAGCAGCTCGGGACCATTCAGTGGGGAGCTGTTTTTT.

This clonotype was observed a few times. V and J are TRBV5-1 and TRBJ2-5, with 8 bases matching TRBD2. With V trimmed by 4 bases and J by 4 bases, 3 bases remained unmatched. Germline V CDR1 and CDR2: SGHRS, YFSETQ. The CDR3 has 13 amino acids. This CDR3 is CASSTGGGETQYF. CDR3 bases: TGCGCCAGCAGCACCGGGGGGGGAGAGACCCAGTACTTC.

This clonotype showed up many times. The chain carries TRBV10-3 and TRBJ1-1; TRBD1 agrees at 10 bases. The CDR3 runs 17 residues. With 11 bases clipped from V and 0 bases from J, the junction kept 15 bases outside the gene matches. Germline V gene data show CDR1 as ENHRY and CDR2 as SYGVKD. CDR3 in DNA: TGTGCCGTAGCACCCGGGACAGGGGAAGACATGAACACTGAAGCTTTCTTT. It codes for CAVAPGTGEDMNTEAFF.

In its sample, this clonotype was seen many times. This chain uses TRBV20-1 with TRBJ1-1, with D maybe TRBD1 (5 bases). Germline loops: CDR1 DFQATT, CDR2 SNEGSKA (reference sequence). Trimming pared 6 bases from V and 0 bases from J, leaving 11 bases between. The CDR3 is 13 amino acids. The CDR3 sequence: CSAPGTVNTEAFF. As DNA, the CDR3 is TGCAGTGCCCCCGGGACTGTGAACACTGAAGCTTTCTTT.

This clonotype was seen ten or more times. The chain links TRBV5-1 to TRBJ2-7, with D perhaps TRBD2 (6 bases). The V end lost 3 bases, the J end lost 3 bases, and 13 bases lay between the germline ends. The CDR3 is made up of 14 amino acids. Per the germline V gene, CDR1 is SGHRS and CDR2 is YFSETQ. The CDR3 DNA is TGCGCCAGCAGCTACGGCGGGAATTTCTACGAGCAGTACTTC. Translating gives CASSYGGNFYEQYF.

This clonotype came up many times. This chain uses TRBV7-2 with TRBJ1-5; no clear D gene. V lost 7 bases, J lost 1 base, and 11 bases lay in between. The CDR3 contains 14 residues. Per germline, CDR1 SGHTA and CDR2 FQGNSA. In nucleotides, the CDR3 is TGTGCCAGCACGGGAGGGAGGAGCAATCAGCCCCAGCATTTT. It specifies CASTGGRSNQPQHF.

This clonotype was counted many times. This sequence joins TRBV28 and TRBJ2-2; D possibly matches TRBD1 or TRBD2 (5 bases each). Per germline, CDR1 MDHEN and CDR2 SYDVKM. This CDR3 comprises 16 residues. Trimming pared 3 bases from V and 2 bases from J, leaving 13 bases between. CDR3 loop: CASSLRGHINTGELFF. CDR3 sequence (DNA): TGTGCCAGCAGTTTGAGGGGCCACATTAACACCGGGGAGCTGTTTTTT.

This clonotype has at least ten counts. For the CDR3, the DNA is TGTGCCAGCACCGACAATTCCCCTACTAGCGGAGGGGTTGGCGGGGAGCTGTTTTTT. Translation gives CASTDNSPTSGGVGGELFF. The chain carries TRBV6-1 and TRBJ2-2, with 8 bases matching TRBD2. This CDR3 comprises 19 residues. The germline CDR1 and CDR2 sequences are MNHNS and SASEGT. V was pared by 7 bases and J by 7 bases, with 23 bases of the junction left unmatched.

The chain is built from TRBV15 and TRBJ2-7; 11 bases fit TRBD2. V was clipped by 7 bases and J by 4 bases; unmatched bases: 6. From germline, CDR1 is LNHNV and CDR2 YYDKDF (reference sequence). The CDR3 sequence is 14 residues long. The CDR3 loop is CATTLGTSGYEQYF. CDR3 sequence (DNA): TGTGCCACCACACTCGGGACTAGCGGTTACGAGCAGTACTTC. Full variable domain (outside the CDR3, taken from reference TRBV15 and TRBJ2-7): DAMVIQNPRYQVTQFGKPVTLSCSQTLNHNVMYWYQQKSSQAPKLLFHYYDKDFNNEADTPDNFQSRRPNTSFCFLDIRSPGLGDTAMYLCATTLGTSGYEQYFGPGTRLTVT.

This clonotype was picked up many times. The chain combines TRBV12-3 or TRBV12-4 with TRBJ2-4; D unresolved. Trimming removed 5 bases from V and 4 bases from J, with 3 bases in between. The CDR3 extends over 11 amino acids. CDR3 in DNA: TGTGCCAGCAGTCTGAAAAACATTCAGTACTTC. Protein sequence: CASSLKNIQYF.

This clonotype was counted ten times or more. This chain joins TRBV11-2 and TRBJ2-1, with TRBD2 matching 8 bases. The CDR3 is 13 residues long. V dropped 1 base and J dropped 9; count of bases not matched to a gene: 2. Germline V lookup: CDR1 SGHAT, CDR2 FQNNGV. The CDR3 DNA sequence: TGTGCCAGCAGCTTAGCGGGAGGGGGTGAGCAGTTCTTC. This codes for CASSLAGGGEQFF. The entire variable domain, with the rest obtained from reference TRBV11-2 and TRBJ2-1, is as follows: EAGVAQSPRYKIIEKRQSVAFWCNPISGHATLYWYQQILGQGPKLLIQFQNNGVVDDSQLPKDRFSAERLKGVDSTLKIQPAKLEDSAVYLCASSLAGGGEQFFGPGTRLTVL.

The chain employs TRBV6-5 and TRBJ2-5, with TRBD1 identical over 9 bases. The CDR3 contains 15 residues. Germline CDR1 MNHEY, CDR2 SVGAGI. The ends lost 6 bases at V and 1 base at J; junction bases unmatched: 6. CDR3 coding DNA: TGTGCCAGCAGATACGGACAGGGGCGCCAAGAGACCCAGTACTTC. Amino acids: CASRYGQGRQETQYF.

The chain is built from TRBV2 and TRBJ2-6, with a possible D match to TRBD2 (6 bases). Germline V gives CDR1 SNHLY, CDR2 FYNNEI. This CDR3 contains 17 residues. The V end was cut by 5 bases, the J end by 0 bases, with 14 bases between. The CDR3 nucleotides are TGTGCCAGCAGTTCGGGACTTTCAGGCTCTGGGGCCAACGTCCTGACTTTC. Translated: CASSSGLSGSGANVLTF.